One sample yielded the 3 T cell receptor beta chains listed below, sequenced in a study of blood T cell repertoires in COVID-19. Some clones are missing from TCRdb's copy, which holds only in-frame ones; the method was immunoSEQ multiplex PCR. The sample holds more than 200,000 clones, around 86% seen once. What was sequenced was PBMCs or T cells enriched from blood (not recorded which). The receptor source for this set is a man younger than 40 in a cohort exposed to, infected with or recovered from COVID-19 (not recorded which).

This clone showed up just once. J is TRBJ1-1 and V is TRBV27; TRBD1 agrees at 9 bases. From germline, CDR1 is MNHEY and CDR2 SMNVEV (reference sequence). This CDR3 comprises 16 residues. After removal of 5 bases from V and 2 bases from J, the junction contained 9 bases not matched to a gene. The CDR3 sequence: CASSRGGTGGNTEAFF. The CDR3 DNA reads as TGTGCCAGCAGTAGGGGGGGAACAGGGGGCAACACTGAAGCTTTCTTT.

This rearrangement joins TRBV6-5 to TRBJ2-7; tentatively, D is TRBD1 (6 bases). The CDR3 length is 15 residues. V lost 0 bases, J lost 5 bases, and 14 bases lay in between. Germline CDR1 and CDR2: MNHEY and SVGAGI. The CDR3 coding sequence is TGTGCCAGCAGTTACTCGAGAATCAGGGGAGACGAGCAGTACTTC. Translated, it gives CASSYSRIRGDEQYF.

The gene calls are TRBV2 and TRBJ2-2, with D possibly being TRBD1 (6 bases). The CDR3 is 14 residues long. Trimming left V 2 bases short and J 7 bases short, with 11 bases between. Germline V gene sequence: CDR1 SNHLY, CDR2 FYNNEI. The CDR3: CASSESGDDGELFF. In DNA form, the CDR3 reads TGTGCCAGCAGTGAATCAGGGGATGACGGGGAGCTGTTTTTT.